This T cell receptor beta chain originates from a study of T cells in Graves' hyperthyroidism and ophthalmopathy. Findings of the study overall: The majority of expanded thyroid clonotypes above 0.001 also appeared in blood.

This clonotype has only a few counts. Its antigen is not known. There were TCR beta CDR3 regions amplified from RNA transcripts. First-round RT-PCR with HTBI primers amplified the TCR CDR3 region. TCRdb passed the multiplex PCR reads through MiXCR, listing each CDR3 protein once. The sample includes 350,000 to 400,000 distinct CDR3 sequences, more than 12% seen only once; the top ten take roughly 33%. CDR1 and CDR2 (germline): MGHRA, YSYEKL. V lost 1 base, J lost 3 bases, and 10 bases lay in between. The CDR3 is 15 residues long. Stable disease denoted Graves' hyperthyroidism without ophthalmopathy progression within 18 months.

The chain carries TRBV4-1 and TRBJ1-5; TRBD1 is a possible D gene (6 bases). The sample taken for sequencing was blood. This TCR derives from a woman aged 30 to 39 with Graves' hyperthyroidism. The CDR3 sequence: CASSQGPGANQPQHF. Here the CDR3 DNA reads TGCGCCAGCAGCCAAGGTCCAGGGGCCAATCAGCCCCAGCATTTT.